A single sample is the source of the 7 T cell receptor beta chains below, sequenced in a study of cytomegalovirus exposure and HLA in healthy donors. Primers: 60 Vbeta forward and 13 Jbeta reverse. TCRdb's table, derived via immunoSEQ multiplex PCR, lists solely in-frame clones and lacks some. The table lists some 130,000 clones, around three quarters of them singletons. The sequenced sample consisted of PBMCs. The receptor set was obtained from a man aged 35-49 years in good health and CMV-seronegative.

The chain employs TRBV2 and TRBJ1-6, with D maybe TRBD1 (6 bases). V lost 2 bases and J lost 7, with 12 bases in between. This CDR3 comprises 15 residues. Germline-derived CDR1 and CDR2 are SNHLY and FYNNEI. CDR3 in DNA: TGTGCCAGCAGTGAACTCCAGGGGCTCAATTCACCCCTCCACTTT. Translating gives CASSELQGLNSPLHF.

Here the CDR3 reads CASSPSFKAEGYTF. The CDR3 DNA reads as TGTGCCAGCAGCCCGTCGTTTAAGGCGGAGGGCTACACCTTC. V gene TRBV5-4 combines with J gene TRBJ1-2; D not resolved. There are 14 residues in the CDR3. Germline assignment: CDR1 SGHNT and CDR2 YYREEE (reference sequence). Trimming cost V 4 bases and J 8 bases, with 18 bases left between them.

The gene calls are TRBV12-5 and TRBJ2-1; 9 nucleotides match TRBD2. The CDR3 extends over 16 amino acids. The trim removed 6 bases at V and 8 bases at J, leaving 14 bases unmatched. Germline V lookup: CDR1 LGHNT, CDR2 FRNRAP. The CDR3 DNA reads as TGTGCTAGTGGCACCGGGGCGGGGGGGCCGGTCTATGAGCAGTTCTTC. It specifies CASGTGAGGPVYEQFF.

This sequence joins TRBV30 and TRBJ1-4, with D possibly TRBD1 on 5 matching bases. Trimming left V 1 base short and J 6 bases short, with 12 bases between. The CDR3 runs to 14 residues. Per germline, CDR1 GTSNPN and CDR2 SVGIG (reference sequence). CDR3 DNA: TGTGCCTGGAGTGCTAGGGGTGGAGATGAAAAACTGTTTTTT. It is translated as CAWSARGGDEKLFF. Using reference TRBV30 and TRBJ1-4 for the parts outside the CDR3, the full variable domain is SQTIHQWPATLVQPVGSPLSLECTVEGTSNPNLYWYRQAAGRGLQLLFYSVGIGQISSEVPQNLSASRPQDRQFILSSKKLLLSDSGFYLCAWSARGGDEKLFFGSGTQLSVL.

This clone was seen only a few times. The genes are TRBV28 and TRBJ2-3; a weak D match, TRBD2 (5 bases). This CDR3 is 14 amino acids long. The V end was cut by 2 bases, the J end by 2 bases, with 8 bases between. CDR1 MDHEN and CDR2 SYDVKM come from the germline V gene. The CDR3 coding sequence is TGTGCCAGCAGTTTAGGCGGGTACACAGATACGCAGTATTTT. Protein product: CASSLGGYTDTQYF.

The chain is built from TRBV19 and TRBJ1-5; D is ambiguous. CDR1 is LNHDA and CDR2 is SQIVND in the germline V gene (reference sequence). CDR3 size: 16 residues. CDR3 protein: CATVFRGKNSNQPQHF. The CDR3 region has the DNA TGTGCTACAGTATTTCGGGGAAAAAATAGCAATCAGCCCCAGCATTTT. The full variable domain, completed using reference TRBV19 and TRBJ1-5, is DGGITQSPKYLFRKEGQNVTLSCEQNLNHDAMYWYRQDPGQGLRLIYYSQIVNDFQKGDIAEGYSVSREKKESFPLTVTSAQKNPTAFYLCATVFRGKNSNQPQHFGDGTRLSIL.

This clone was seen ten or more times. CDR3 in amino acids: CASSIDRGGAAFF. The CDR3 bases are TGTGCCAGTAGTATAGATCGGGGGGGTGCGGCTTTCTTT. J is TRBJ1-1 and V is TRBV19, with a weak D call TRBD1 (5 bases). Germline assignment: CDR1 LNHDA and CDR2 SQIVND (reference sequence). Trimming cost V 0 bases and J 11 bases, with 13 bases left between them. The CDR3 loop spans 13 amino acids.